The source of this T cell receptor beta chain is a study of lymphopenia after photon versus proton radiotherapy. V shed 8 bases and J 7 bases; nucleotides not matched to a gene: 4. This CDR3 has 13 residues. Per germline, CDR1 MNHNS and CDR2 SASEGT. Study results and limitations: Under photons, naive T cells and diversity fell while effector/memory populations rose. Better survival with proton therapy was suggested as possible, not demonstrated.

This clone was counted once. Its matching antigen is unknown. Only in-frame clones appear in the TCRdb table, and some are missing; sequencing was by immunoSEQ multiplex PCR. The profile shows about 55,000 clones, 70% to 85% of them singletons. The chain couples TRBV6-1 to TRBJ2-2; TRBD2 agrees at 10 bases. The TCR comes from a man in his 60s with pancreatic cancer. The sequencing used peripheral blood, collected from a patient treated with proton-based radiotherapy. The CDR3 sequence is CASSSGRIGELFF. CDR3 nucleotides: TGTGCCAGCTCTAGCGGGAGAATCGGGGAGCTGTTTTTT.